The rows below give T cell receptor beta chains drawn from one sample of a study of PD-1 and CTLA-4 blockade in melanoma. Generated by immunoSEQ multiplex PCR, the TCRdb table keeps only in-frame clones and is missing some. The sample yields approximately 15,000 clones, around 70% seen once. Material: CD8+ T cells from peripheral blood, obtained from a patient given anti-PD-1 treatment. The source is a human donor with melanoma. Both conserved end residues are part of each CDR3. D genes are given only for firm matches. A row's size may be missing; if present it is once, few, many or a size class.

TRBV7-4	NA	TRBJ2-7	NA	CASSPYGGSSYEQYF	TGTGCCAGCAGCCCGTATGGGGGTTCTTCCTACGAGCAGTACTTC
TRBV6-1	NA	TRBJ2-2	NA	CASSEASVIWNTGELFF	TGTGCCAGCAGTGAAGCGTCGGTCATTTGGAACACCGGGGAGCTGTTTTTT
TRBV2	TRBD1	TRBJ1-4	NA	CASSGDSPRGGEKLFF	TGTGCCAGCAGTGGGGACAGCCCTAGGGGTGGTGAAAAACTGTTTTTT
TRBV7-9	NA	TRBJ2-3	NA	CASSVTGSLTDTQYF	TGTGCCAGCAGCGTTACAGGGTCCCTCACAGATACGCAGTATTTT
TRBV19	NA	TRBJ2-7	NA	CASMSGRTSYEQYF	TGTGCCAGTATGAGCGGCAGGACTTCCTACGAGCAGTACTTC
TRBV7-9	NA	TRBJ1-1	NA	CASSLAGMNTEAFF	TGTGCCAGCAGCTTAGCAGGGATGAACACTGAAGCTTTCTTT
TRBV6-5	TRBD1	TRBJ1-5	NA	CASTSTGKSNQPQHF	TGTGCCAGCACCTCGACAGGGAAGAGCAATCAGCCCCAGCATTTT
TRBV19	NA	TRBJ1-1	NA	CASTWEGAMNTEAFF	TGTGCCAGTACCTGGGAAGGAGCCATGAACACTGAAGCTTTCTTT
TRBV5-4	NA	TRBJ1-1	few	CASSGMDTEAFF	TGTGCCAGCAGCGGCATGGACACAGAAGCTTTCTTT
TRBV10-3	TRBD1	TRBJ1-5	NA	CAISESRGQGTYQPQHF	TGTGCCATCAGTGAGTCTAGGGGACAGGGTACATACCAGCCCCAGCATTTT
TRBV2	TRBD1	TRBJ2-7	few	CASRRRDRDYEQYF	TGTGCCAGCAGACGCCGGGACAGGGACTACGAGCAGTACTTC
TRBV2	TRBD1	TRBJ1-2	medium-sized	CASPDRSQGYTF	TGTGCCAGCCCGGACAGGTCCCAAGGCTACACCTTC
TRBV9	NA	TRBJ1-1	few	CASSVGSSAAFF	TGTGCCAGCAGCGTAGGCTCCTCGGCAGCTTTCTTT